Following are 5 T cell receptor beta chains from one sample sequenced in a study of T cells expressing NK-cell markers. After re-calling the 5' RACE reads, TCRdb lists one entry per CDR3 protein, DNA absent. The sample has a few hundred thousand distinct CDR3 sequences, and its top ten clones hold under 4.5%. Sequencing input: blood T cells: a sorted CD56 or NKG2C T cell subset, CD4+ or CD8+ T cells, or bulk PBMC T cells (not recorded which). The receptors originated from a man between 18 and 35 years old in good health.

The chain links TRBV7-9 to TRBJ1-2; no DNA is available, so the TRBD1 call from TCRdb remains unchecked. Per the germline V gene, CDR1 is SEHNR and CDR2 is FQNEAQ (reference sequence). This CDR3 contains 14 residues. The CDR3: CASISTGTIYGYTF.

The CDR3: CASSQVDRGGGNQPQHF. The gene calls are TRBV4-2 and TRBJ1-5; the D call of TRBD1 rests on TCRdb alone, since no DNA is present to check it. CDR3 length: 17 residues. Germline loops: CDR1 LGHNA, CDR2 YNFKEQ.

The gene calls are TRBV4-2 and TRBJ2-1; TCRdb outputs TRBD1, but without DNA this stays unchecked. In germline, CDR1 is LGHNA, CDR2 YNFKEQ. The CDR3 covers 15 residues. The CDR3 is CASSQGAAPNNEQFF.

This chain joins TRBV12-3 or TRBV12-4 and TRBJ2-2; TCRdb reports TRBD1, a call that lacks DNA to check it against. The CDR3 consists of 15 residues. The CDR3 loop reads CASSLGTTPNRELFF.

The CDR3 sequence is CASSPLQGDYGYTF. This chain uses TRBV5-4 with TRBJ1-2; lacking DNA, the TRBD1 call made by TCRdb goes unchecked. The germline V gene encodes CDR1 SGHNT and CDR2 YYREEE (reference sequence). CDR3 length equals 14 residues.